This T cell receptor beta chain comes out of a study of blood T cell repertoires in COVID-19. Overall study context: COVID-19 samples from acute and convalescent phases originated in the United States, Italy and Spain. PBMCs, B-cell-depleted T cells, or T cells were the source of the cDNA or gDNA that made up the material.

Authors' processing steps: Using reference gene primer amplification, nucleated cell counts were estimated. Generated by immunoSEQ multiplex PCR, the TCRdb table keeps only in-frame clones and is missing some. Clone size and V and J calls were adopted from that table, with D and trimming inferred from the DNA. The data show roughly 25,000 clones, approximately 94% seen once. With 0 bases removed from V and 7 bases from J, the gap between germline ends came to 18 bases. The CDR3 extends over 16 amino acids. CDR1 and CDR2 from the germline V gene are MNHEY and SVGAGI. The receptor's source is a woman in her forties or fifties with active COVID-19. The source material was peripheral blood. The V and J genes are TRBV6-5 and TRBJ1-2; D perhaps matches TRBD1 (5 bases). The CDR3: CASSYSFNWRGRGYTF. DNA for the CDR3: TGTGCCAGCAGTTACTCGTTTAATTGGAGGGGCCGTGGCTACACCTTC.